The 9 T cell receptor beta chains listed next were all sequenced from one sample in a study of identical twins. MiXCR was run by TCRdb on the 5' RACE reads, yielding one entry per CDR3 protein. The data show 450,000 or so distinct CDR3 sequences, around 24% seen once. The same specimen was also included in a second study, on T cells expressing NK-cell markers.

The specimen sequenced was CD4+ T cells sorted from blood. The source is a woman between 18 and 29 years old in good health.

This chain joins TRBV5-1 and TRBJ1-2, with 9 bases aligning to TRBD1. The germline CDR1 and CDR2 sequences are SGHRS and YFSETQ. V was pared by 2 bases and J by 3 bases, with 11 bases of the junction left unmatched. The CDR3 length is 17 residues. The chain's CDR3 is CASSFLPGQGQDYGYTF. In DNA, the CDR3 is TGCGCCAGCAGCTTCCTACCGGGACAGGGCCAGGACTATGGCTACACCTTC.

The chain recombines TRBV20-1 with TRBJ2-3, with TRBD2 identical over 8 bases. The CDR3 is 14 residues long. The ends lost 6 bases at V and 2 bases at J; junction bases unmatched: 7. Per the germline V gene, CDR1 is DFQATT and CDR2 is SNEGSKA (reference sequence). CDR3 sequence (DNA): TGCAGTGCGGACGGAGCGGGGGCCACAGATACGCAGTATTTT. The encoded protein is CSADGAGATDTQYF.

This clonotype was detected only a few times. This chain joins TRBV20-1 and TRBJ2-2, with a weak D call TRBD2 (5 bases). V was shortened by 0 bases and J by 5 bases, with 16 bases between the two germline ends. Germline-derived CDR1 and CDR2 are DFQATT and SNEGSKA (reference sequence). The CDR3 has 16 amino acids. CDR3 region: CSARDQEGVETGELFF. The CDR3 nucleotides read TGCAGTGCTAGAGATCAAGAGGGAGTAGAGACCGGGGAGCTGTTTTTT.

The chain joins TRBV15 to TRBJ2-1, with no clear D. V was shortened by 0 bases and J by 0 bases, with 12 bases between the two germline ends. From germline, CDR1 is LNHNV and CDR2 YYDKDF (reference sequence). CDR3 length equals 17 residues. The CDR3 sequence is CATSRDLGMSSYNEQFF. The CDR3 DNA follows: TGTGCCACCAGCAGAGATCTGGGGATGAGCTCCTACAATGAGCAGTTCTTC.

This clonotype has only a few counts. The chain is built from TRBV20-1 and TRBJ2-6, with 9 bases lining up with TRBD1. Per germline, CDR1 DFQATT and CDR2 SNEGSKA (reference sequence). Trimming removed 5 bases from V and 3 bases from J; junction bases left unmatched: 5. The CDR3 consists of 15 residues. CDR3 residues: CSALTGGGGANVLTF. The CDR3 DNA is TGCAGTGCTCTTACAGGGGGCGGTGGGGCCAACGTCCTGACTTTC.

This clonotype was observed a few times. The J gene is TRBJ2-4, the V gene TRBV12-3 or TRBV12-4, with D perhaps TRBD1 (8 bases). Trimming removed 6 bases from V and 8 bases from J, with 20 bases in between. The CDR3 totals 15 residues. The CDR3 DNA sequence: TGTGCCAGCAGCCCTAACCACAGGGGGGGATACATTCAGTACTTC. Translated, it gives CASSPNHRGGYIQYF.

V usage is TRBV20-1 and J usage is TRBJ2-1; 11 bases match TRBD2. Trimming took 3 bases from V and 7 from J; bases not matched to a gene: 8. Germline V gene sequence: CDR1 DFQATT, CDR2 SNEGSKA (reference sequence). This CDR3 has 15 residues. The CDR3 DNA is TGCAGTGCTAGCCTTAGCGGGGGGGCTAGGAATGAGCAGTTCTTC. It encodes CSASLSGGARNEQFF.

There are a few counts of this clonotype. The genes are TRBV29-1 and TRBJ1-2, with TRBD1 identical over 7 bases. The germline V gene encodes CDR1 SQVTM and CDR2 ANQGSEA. V was clipped by 4 bases and J by 4 bases; unmatched bases: 9. The CDR3 spans 14 residues. CDR3 sequence (DNA): TGCAGCGTTGGGATTCGCGACAGGGCCTATGGCTACACCTTC. Amino acids: CSVGIRDRAYGYTF.

This clonotype was found once. The chain is built from TRBV5-4 and TRBJ1-1, with 9 bases identical to TRBD1. CDR3 length equals 14 residues. V shed 4 bases, J shed 7 bases, and the junction held 8 bases outside the gene matches. Per the germline V gene, CDR1 is SGHNT and CDR2 is YYREEE (reference sequence). CDR3 sequence (DNA): TGTGCCAGCAGCCGGGGACAGGGAGGAGATGAAGCTTTCTTT. Protein product: CASSRGQGGDEAFF.